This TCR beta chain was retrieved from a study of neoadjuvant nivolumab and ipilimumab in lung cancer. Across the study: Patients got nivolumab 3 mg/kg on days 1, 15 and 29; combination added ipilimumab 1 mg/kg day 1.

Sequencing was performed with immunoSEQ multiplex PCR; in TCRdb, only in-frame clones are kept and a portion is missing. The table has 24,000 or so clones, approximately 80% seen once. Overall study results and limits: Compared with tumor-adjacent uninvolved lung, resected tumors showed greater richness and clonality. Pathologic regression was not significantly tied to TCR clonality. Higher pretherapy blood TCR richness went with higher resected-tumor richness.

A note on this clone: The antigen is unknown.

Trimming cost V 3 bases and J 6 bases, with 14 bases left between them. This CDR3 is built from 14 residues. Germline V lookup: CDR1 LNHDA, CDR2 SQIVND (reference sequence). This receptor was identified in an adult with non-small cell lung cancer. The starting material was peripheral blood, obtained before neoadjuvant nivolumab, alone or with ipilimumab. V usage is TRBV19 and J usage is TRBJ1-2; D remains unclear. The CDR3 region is CASSIRALNHGYTF. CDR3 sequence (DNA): TGTGCCAGTAGTATCCGGGCCCTCAACCATGGCTACACCTTC. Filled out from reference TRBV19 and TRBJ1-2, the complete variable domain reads DGGITQSPKYLFRKEGQNVTLSCEQNLNHDAMYWYRQDPGQGLRLIYYSQIVNDFQKGDIAEGYSVSREKKESFPLTVTSAQKNPTAFYLCASSIRALNHGYTFGSGTRLTVV.